Sequencing of this T cell receptor (beta chain) was carried out in a study of blood T cell repertoires in COVID-19 (dated by TCRdb to the early 2020s). At the level of the whole study: Samples covering the acute and convalescent phases of COVID-19 were provided by collaborators in the United States, Italy and Spain. Deeply sampled blood TCRbeta repertoires from subjects exposed to, actively infected with, or recovered from COVID-19 were included in the dataset. A freely available public database, intended as a resource for researchers studying the immune response to SARS-CoV-2, is where the repertoires were released. The samples were drawn from two sources: the first 160 participants of the ongoing ImmuneRACE study, and 1,254 subjects contributed by 6 global collaborators. HLA class I and class II types, where available, came from metadata supplied by the sample provider rather than from assay-based typing. The prospective study material was composed of cDNA or gDNA derived from T cells, B-cell-depleted T cells, or PBMCs. Nearly every sample came with metadata listing a de-identified subject ID, COVID-19 status, age in years and sex.

Per the germline V gene, SQVTM is the CDR1 and ANQGSEA is the CDR2. The CDR3 numbers 11 residues from cysteine through phenylalanine. Only the CDR3 part of the read is kept: 33 bases, read in frame from the first base. The junction shows trimming of 6 bases on V and 6 bases on J, plus 12 bases between the germline ends. The immunoSEQ Assay, a bias-controlled multiplex PCR, was used to amplify TCRbeta CDR3 regions from genomic DNA. Regarding the original processing steps: Nucleated cell counts per sample were estimated from amplification of reference gene primers within the assay. To quantify the absolute abundance of each unique TCRbeta CDR3 rearrangement, sequence reads were collapsed and filtered. For each sample, productive Simpson clonality was calculated as the square root of Simpson's diversity index over productive rearrangements. Imported from immuneACCESS, the table was reduced by TCRdb to in-frame sequences with V and J called. These copies leave out some clones; in studies compared against another copy, an unresolved V gene accounts for under half, and the cause of the remainder is not known. V, J and clone size are those of that table, while D and trimming were read from the DNA. The sample table holds about 220,000 clones, of which around 85% were seen once. The leading ten clones occupy roughly 1.3% of the sample.

This clone was seen a handful of times. Its target antigen remains unknown. Base-call qualities are not available, and no considerably larger clone is one nucleotide away. Participants in the prospective study were enrolled through a virtual design, were aged roughly 18 to 90 years, and lived in roughly 24 United States geographic areas. Cohort assignment in the prospective study relied on participant-reported clinical history from a screening survey and a study questionnaire. In the prospective study, mobile phlebotomists collected whole blood, serum and a nasopharyngeal or oropharyngeal swab from each participant. Prospective study participants could optionally give additional blood draws and questionnaires over an approximately two-month period. Prospective study blood samples were shipped either frozen or at room temperature before DNA extraction. Overall results and qualifications from the work: How much clinical and demographic metadata was included differed by source and by participant, and the metadata was provided uncurated.

The V and J segments used are TRBV29-1 and TRBJ2-7; no D segment can be confidently identified. Sequenced input: PBMCs or T cells enriched from blood (not recorded which). The clonotype was recovered from a woman between 35 and 50 years old with acute COVID-19. Here the CDR3 is given as CSVGSQREQYF. The nucleotide sequence reads as follows: TGCAGCGTCGGGTCCCAGCGCGAGCAGTACTTC.